The rows below give T cell receptor beta chains drawn from one sample of a study of monozygotic twins with inflammatory bowel disease. With the 5' RACE reads reprocessed, TCRdb shows one record per CDR3 protein and no DNA. Its table lists 150,000 to 200,000 distinct CDR3 sequences. The sample comprised blood. Receptor source: a human donor with ulcerative colitis or Crohn's disease, or a healthy co-twin of an affected twin (not recorded which). Both conserved end residues are part of each CDR3.

v_call	cdr3_length	j_call	cdr3_aa
TRBV28	15	TRBJ1-5	CASNSWQISNQPQHF
TRBV5-1	15	TRBJ2-5	CASSFPGVWQETQYF
TRBV7-6	14	TRBJ2-1	CASSLDGSYNEQFF
TRBV9	15	TRBJ1-3	CASSVAGRSGNTIYF
TRBV20-1	12	TRBJ2-7	CSARDSTYEQYF
TRBV5-1	14	TRBJ2-5	CASSKLAGTETQYF
TRBV29-1	13	TRBJ2-7	CSAALAGGREQYF
TRBV29-1	14	TRBJ2-1	CSALTSGLYNEQFF
TRBV11-2	15	TRBJ1-1	CASSSSDTGLHMAFF
TRBV20-1	12	TRBJ1-1	CSATQGFTEAFF
TRBV30	11	TRBJ1-1	CAWSVVTEAFF
TRBV27	12	TRBJ1-5	CASSEGGQPQHF
TRBV5-1	15	TRBJ2-7	CASSPERIPSYEQYF
TRBV20-1	20	TRBJ2-1	CSARDYEGLAGVSPYNEQFF
TRBV7-2	15	TRBJ1-3	CASSYRGYSGNTIYF
TRBV6-2/TRBV6-3	14	TRBJ2-5	CASRHGESSETQYF
TRBV6-2/TRBV6-3	13	TRBJ2-7	CASSIASTYEQYF
TRBV5-5	16	TRBJ1-5	CASSGLGASSNQPQHF
TRBV7-9	11	TRBJ1-5	CASSFGGPQHF
TRBV30	14	TRBJ2-7	CAWSVRAGAYEQYF
TRBV5-5	15	TRBJ1-2	CASSLAYRVGDGYTF
TRBV20-1	14	TRBJ2-3	CSARIGGRSDTQYF
TRBV2	12	TRBJ2-5	CASKRTQETQYF
TRBV29-1	15	TRBJ2-3	CSVELLSGEGDTQYF
TRBV29-1	16	TRBJ2-7	CSAAPTGAGRSYEQYF
TRBV5-6	13	TRBJ1-2	CASSLVMDGSYTF
TRBV5-4	17	TRBJ1-1	CAGRIVTGKRVNTEAFF
TRBV20-1	13	TRBJ1-2	CSGSRGEDYGYTF
TRBV7-2	16	TRBJ2-7	CASSLVWTRGADEQYF
TRBV20-1	16	TRBJ1-5	CSARVGTGVSNQPQHF
TRBV11-2	14	TRBJ2-7	CASSRMDYHYEQYF
TRBV5-1	17	TRBJ2-2	CASSSQAGGLNTGELFF
TRBV3-1	12	TRBJ1-2	CASSQGVSGYTF
TRBV9	15	TRBJ2-7	CASSGSGRGGDEQYF
TRBV5-4	15	TRBJ2-1	CASSGGVGSGNEQFF
TRBV7-9	12	TRBJ1-4	CASSTPGEKLFF
TRBV10-3	18	TRBJ2-6	CATCPASGSSSGANVLTF
TRBV30	13	TRBJ1-6	CAWSADYNSPLHF
TRBV12-3/TRBV12-4	14	TRBJ2-3	CASSLEGGEDTQYF
TRBV9	15	TRBJ1-1	CASSPRPGRNTEAFF
TRBV5-1	14	TRBJ2-3	CASSSGSATDTQYF
TRBV20-1	12	TRBJ1-5	CSAGTGGAYQHF
TRBV12-3/TRBV12-4	16	TRBJ1-6	CASTTGTPVANSPLHF
TRBV7-9	14	TRBJ2-2	CASTPPTGGGELFF
TRBV6-2/TRBV6-3	15	TRBJ1-1	CAITRDTQMNTEAFF
TRBV24-1	17	TRBJ2-1	CATSDFGSGGTGNEQFF